The table lists the clone carrying this TCR beta chain with a few counts. Method: immunoSEQ multiplex PCR; TCRdb's copy keeps in-frame clones and lacks some. The top ten hold roughly 2% of the sample, which has some 160,000 clones, about four fifths seen once. This sample was taken from a study of blood T cell repertoires in COVID-19. Study summary: PBMCs, B-cell-depleted T cells, or T cells provided the cDNA or gDNA that made up the material.

In germline, CDR1 is SNHLY, CDR2 FYNNEI. The V end lost 7 bases, the J end lost 9 bases, and 13 bases lay between the germline ends. The CDR3 length is 12 residues. The sequence derives from a woman at least 80 years old with acute or convalescent COVID-19. Material: peripheral blood. The chain employs TRBV2 and TRBJ2-4; TRBD1 might be the D (6 bases). The CDR3 coding sequence is TGTGCCAGCAAAGGGACACTGGCCATTCAGTACTTC. This translates into CASKGTLAIQYF.